This TCR beta chain was documented in a study of cytomegalovirus exposure and HLA in healthy donors. The CDR3 runs to 14 residues. V was pared by 5 bases and J by 5 bases, with 9 bases of the junction left unmatched. From germline, CDR1 is SGHAT and CDR2 FQNNGV. This PCR relied on a set of 60 Vbeta primers and 13 Jbeta primers. TCRdb's copy holds only in-frame clones and misses some; the assay was immunoSEQ multiplex PCR. The data show some 150,000 clones, about 80% seen once. The TCR originated in a man aged 25 to 40 in good health and CMV-seropositive. The rearrangement uses TRBV11-2 and TRBJ2-7, with 7 bases identical to TRBD1. Material: PBMCs. CDR3 amino acids: CASSPTGNRDEQYF. CDR3 in DNA: TGTGCCAGCAGCCCGACAGGGAACCGGGACGAGCAGTACTTC.